This TCR beta chain appears in the sequencing data of a study of cytomegalovirus exposure and HLA in healthy donors. This PCR relied on a set of 60 Vbeta primers and 13 Jbeta primers. Profiled with immunoSEQ multiplex PCR; TCRdb holds only in-frame clones, not every one. Of 100,000 to 150,000 clones in the sample, about 79% were seen once. Note on this clone: As yet, its antigen is unknown.

General study results and limits: The authors later found most CMV-associated TCR beta chains appeared HLA-restricted. In a later analysis, productive TCRs from donors in an Asian-associated ancestry cluster reportedly carried fewer N-insertions than the cohort mean.

This TCR derives from a woman between 45 and 60 years old in good health and CMV-seronegative. Sample: PBMCs.

The CDR3 region has the DNA TGTGCCAGTGGACAGGGGGCGATACCTGAAAAACTGTTTTTT. It codes for CASGQGAIPEKLFF. V and J are TRBV27 and TRBJ1-4, with 11 bases aligning to TRBD1. From germline, CDR1 is MNHEY and CDR2 SMNVEV (reference sequence). CDR3 size: 14 residues. V was clipped by 9 bases and J by 7 bases; unmatched bases: 7.